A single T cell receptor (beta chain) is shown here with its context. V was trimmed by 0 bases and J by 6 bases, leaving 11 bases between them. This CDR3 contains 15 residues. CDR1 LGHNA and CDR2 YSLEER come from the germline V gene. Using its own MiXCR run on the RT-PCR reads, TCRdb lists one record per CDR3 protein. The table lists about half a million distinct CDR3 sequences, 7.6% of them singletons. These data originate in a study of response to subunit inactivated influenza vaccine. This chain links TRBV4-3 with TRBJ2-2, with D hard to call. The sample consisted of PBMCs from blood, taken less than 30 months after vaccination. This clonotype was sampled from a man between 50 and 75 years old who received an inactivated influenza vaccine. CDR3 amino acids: CASSQDGSSAGELFF. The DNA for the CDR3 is TGCGCCAGCAGCCAAGATGGAAGTTCGGCCGGGGAGCTGTTTTTT.